What follows are 21 T cell receptor beta chains derived from one specimen sequenced in a study of PD-1 blockade in classical Hodgkin lymphoma. Here immunoSEQ multiplex PCR was the method, and the copy in TCRdb shows in-frame clones only, minus some. This table has fewer than 30,000 clones, approximately 80% appearing once. Autologous stem cell transplantation was followed by relapse in every patient, and brentuximab vedotin exposure varied. Sample: peripheral blood mononuclear cells (PBMCs), taken before the second cycle of nivolumab. These receptors came from a human donor with classical Hodgkin lymphoma.

The chain recombines TRBV6-6 with TRBJ1-1; no reliable D call. V dropped 6 bases and J dropped 3 bases, with 14 bases sitting between them. CDR3 length: 14 amino acids. Germline V gives CDR1 MNHNY, CDR2 SVGAGI (reference sequence). The CDR3 nucleotides read TGTGCCAGCAGCTCCAGACCGCGGGACACTGAAGCTTTCTTT. This codes for CASSSRPRDTEAFF.

CDR3 sequence (DNA): TGTGCCAGCAGCCTTTCAGCGGACAATGAGCAGTTCTTC. It codes for CASSLSADNEQFF. The chain carries TRBV11-2 and TRBJ2-1, with a weak D call TRBD2 (5 bases). Germline values: CDR1 SGHAT, CDR2 FQNNGV. This CDR3 is built from 13 residues. Between the trimmed V and J ends, which lost 5 bases and 5 bases, there was a span of 10 bases.

CDR3 nucleotide sequence: TGTGCCAGCAGCTCGGCTGTAGCGGGGGGGCCCACAGATACGCAGTATTTT. Translated: CASSSAVAGGPTDTQYF. The chain links TRBV7-9 to TRBJ2-3; 11 bases align to TRBD2. This CDR3 has 17 amino acids. Trimming removed 4 bases from V and 2 bases from J; junction bases left unmatched: 8. Germline V gene lookup returns CDR1 SEHNR and CDR2 FQNEAQ (reference sequence).

V is TRBV7-2 and J is TRBJ2-2, with 7 nucleotides matching TRBD2. V dropped 2 bases and J dropped 7; count of bases not matched to a gene: 4. Germline CDR1 and CDR2: SGHTA and FQGNSA. The CDR3 sequence is 14 residues long. Written as DNA, the CDR3 is TGTGCCAGCAGCTTAAAGGGGAGGGGCGGGGAGCTGTTTTTT. Translation: CASSLKGRGGELFF.

This clone was detected a few times. The chain is built from TRBV4-3 and TRBJ2-7; TRBD1 matches at 9 bases. V trimming: 0 bases; J trimming: 0 bases; junction bases outside the gene matches: 6. Germline lookup yields CDR1 LGHNA and CDR2 YSLEER. There are 17 residues in the CDR3. CDR3 coding DNA: TGCGCCAGCAGCCAAGAACTCGGGACAGGGTACTCCTACGAGCAGTACTTC. This translates into CASSQELGTGYSYEQYF.

The chain employs TRBV6-5 and TRBJ2-7, with 7 bases matching TRBD1. The J segment lost 7 bases and the V segment lost 5 bases, leaving 14 bases of the junction unmatched. The CDR3 has 15 residues. CDR1 is MNHEY, CDR2 SVGAGI, per germline. CDR3 sequence (DNA): TGTGCCAGCAGTACCTTCGGGACAGCCCCTTTTGAGCAGTACTTC. Translation: CASSTFGTAPFEQYF.

This clone was seen more than once but under ten times. Here the CDR3 reads CASSSDSNQPQHF. The DNA for the CDR3 is TGTGCCAGCAGCTCTGATAGCAATCAGCCCCAGCATTTT. The chain is built from TRBV7-2 and TRBJ1-5; no firm D call. V was shortened by 4 bases and J by 0 bases, with 4 bases between the two germline ends. Looked up from germline, CDR1 is SGHTA and CDR2 is FQGNSA. The CDR3 extends over 13 amino acids. The full variable domain, rest sourced from reference TRBV7-2 and TRBJ1-5, is GAGVSQSPSNKVTEKGKDVELRCDPISGHTALYWYRQSLGQGLEFLIYFQGNSAPDKSGLPSDRFSAERTGGSVSTLTIQRTQQEDSAVYLCASSSDSNQPQHFGDGTRLSIL.

The chain carries TRBV30 and TRBJ1-1; 7 bases agree with TRBD1. CDR1 GTSNPN and CDR2 SVGIG come from the germline V gene (reference sequence). V was clipped by 3 bases and J by 3 bases; unmatched bases: 10. The CDR3 loop spans 15 amino acids. The chain's CDR3 is CAWSPLRTGDTEAFF. The CDR3 nucleotides read TGTGCCTGGAGCCCCTTGAGGACAGGAGACACTGAAGCTTTCTTT.

The genes are TRBV20-1 and TRBJ2-5; 9 nucleotides match TRBD2. Germline V lookup: CDR1 DFQATT, CDR2 SNEGSKA (reference sequence). Trimming removed 4 bases from V and 7 bases from J; junction bases left unmatched: 1. The length of the CDR3 is 11 residues. The CDR3 bases are TGCAGTGCTAATAGCGGGGGGACCCAGTACTTC. Protein sequence: CSANSGGTQYF.

The count of this clone is one. The chain links TRBV6-5 to TRBJ2-7, with 7 bases that match TRBD1. In germline, CDR1 is MNHEY, CDR2 SVGAGI. Trimming cost V 7 bases and J 7 bases; bases outside gene matches: 10. The CDR3 extends over 13 amino acids. The CDR3: CASTTDRAREQYF. For the CDR3, the DNA is TGTGCCAGCACGACTGACAGGGCCCGAGAGCAGTACTTC.

The chain combines TRBV7-8 with TRBJ1-1; D gene uncertain. The V gene lost 5 bases and the J gene lost 3 bases, with 13 bases spanning the gap. CDR1 is SGHVS, CDR2 FQNEAQ, per germline. CDR3 length: 14 residues. The CDR3 region is CASSRRDTYTEAFF. The CDR3 DNA reads TGTGCCAGCAGCCGAAGAGACACGTACACTGAAGCTTTCTTT. Looking up the rest from reference TRBV7-8 and TRBJ1-1 gives the full variable domain: GAGVSQSPRYKVAKRGQDVALRCDPISGHVSLFWYQQALGQGPEFLTYFQNEAQLDKSGLPSDRFFAERPEGSVSTLKIQRTQQEDSAVYLCASSRRDTYTEAFFGQGTRLTVV.

The chain combines TRBV6-1 with TRBJ1-6; the D gene is possibly TRBD1 (6 bases). Per the germline V gene, CDR1 is MNHNS and CDR2 is SASEGT. This CDR3 comprises 13 residues. The ends were cut back, 5 bases at V and 13 bases at J, with 15 bases in the middle. CDR3 nucleotides: TGTGCCAGCAGTTATGGGGGGCTCTCCCCCCTCCACTTT. It encodes CASSYGGLSPLHF.

The rearrangement joins TRBV7-2 to TRBJ1-1, with no clear D. Germline V gene sequence: CDR1 SGHTA, CDR2 FQGNSA. V lost 3 bases and J 6 bases, leaving 11 bases between the germline ends. The CDR3 totals 13 residues. The CDR3 loop reads CASSFRPGSEAFF. CDR3 DNA: TGTGCCAGCAGCTTCCGGCCGGGGTCTGAAGCTTTCTTT.

The V gene is TRBV6-5, the J gene TRBJ2-7; D is perhaps TRBD1 (5 bases). Looked up from germline, CDR1 is MNHEY and CDR2 is SVGAGI. V shed 7 bases and J shed 5 bases, with 9 bases lying between them. The CDR3 runs to 11 residues. The CDR3 region is CASIGVHEQYF. CDR3 bases: TGTGCCAGCATAGGGGTGCACGAGCAGTACTTC.

This clone was recorded only once. This chain uses TRBV5-8 with TRBJ1-3; D call uncertain. Germline loops: CDR1 SGHTS, CDR2 YDEGEE. The CDR3 length is 15 residues. Trimming cost V 0 bases and J 0 bases, with 7 bases left between them. In nucleotides, the CDR3 is TGTGCCAGCAGCTTGGACACTTACTCTGGAAACACCATATATTTT. Protein product: CASSLDTYSGNTIYF.

The gene calls are TRBV13 and TRBJ2-2; the D gene is possibly TRBD1 (6 bases). CDR3 length equals 15 residues. Trimming took off 5 bases at V and 4 bases at J, with 14 bases between the two ends. Germline-derived CDR1 and CDR2 are PRHDT and FYEKMQ (reference sequence). CDR3 protein: CASSETQGTTGELFF. The CDR3 coding sequence is TGTGCCAGCAGCGAGACCCAGGGGACCACCGGGGAGCTGTTTTTT.

The chain employs TRBV25-1 and TRBJ1-2; D uncertain. V was clipped by 1 base and J by 4 bases, with 7 bases between them. The CDR3 has 13 residues. Germline V lookup: CDR1 MGHDK, CDR2 SYGVNS. CDR3 in amino acids: CASSESIVYGYTF. The CDR3 DNA follows: TGTGCCAGCAGTGAATCTATTGTCTATGGCTACACCTTC.

The CDR3 nucleotides read TGTGCCAGCAGCCCTACAGGGGGAGGGACAGATACGCAGTATTTT. Protein product: CASSPTGGGTDTQYF. The chain carries TRBV7-3 and TRBJ2-3; possibly TRBD1 for D (8 bases). This CDR3 has 15 amino acids. V was clipped by 5 bases and J by 3 bases, with 15 bases between them. Germline loops: CDR1 SGHTA, CDR2 FQGTGA.

This clone has only a few counts. The rearrangement uses TRBV11-1 and TRBJ1-1, with 8 bases identical to TRBD1. The germline V gene has CDR1 SGHAT and CDR2 FQDESV (reference sequence). The CDR3 totals 15 residues. With V trimmed by 0 bases and J by 6 bases, 6 bases remained unmatched. This CDR3 reads CASSLAWTGKAEAFF. CDR3 DNA: TGTGCCAGCAGCTTAGCCTGGACAGGGAAGGCTGAAGCTTTCTTT.

This clone turned up a few times. This chain joins TRBV5-1 and TRBJ1-1; TRBD1 is a possible D gene (6 bases). CDR1 and CDR2 (germline): SGHRS, YFSETQ. The CDR3 runs 14 residues. Trimming removed 1 base at V and 1 base at J, with 8 bases between. The CDR3 spells CASSLWGPNTEAFF. The CDR3, as DNA: TGCGCCAGCAGCTTGTGGGGGCCGAACACTGAAGCTTTCTTT.

The gene calls are TRBV19 and TRBJ2-7; 8 positions agree with TRBD1. The germline V gene encodes CDR1 LNHDA and CDR2 SQIVND (reference sequence). The V gene end was trimmed by 4 bases and the J gene end by 6 bases; junction bases not matched to a gene: 5. The CDR3 totals 13 residues. CDR3 in amino acids: CASSTGQGTEQYF. The CDR3 DNA reads TGTGCCAGTAGTACAGGACAGGGCACCGAGCAGTACTTC.